Included here is one TCR beta chain sequence, with context. These data are taken from a study of blood T cell repertoires in COVID-19. Study information: There were acute and convalescent COVID-19 samples, and they came from the United States, Italy and Spain.

V shed 3 bases and J 4 bases; nucleotides not matched to a gene: 7. The V gene's germline CDR1 is SNHLY and CDR2 FYNNEI. CDR3 size: 16 residues. Generated by immunoSEQ multiplex PCR, the TCRdb table keeps only in-frame clones and is missing some. The data contain 50,000 to 75,000 clones, roughly 89% of them seen just once; the ten biggest clones take up 6.5% to 9.5%. The material sequenced was peripheral blood. The sequence came from a human donor in a cohort sampled during active COVID-19. The genes are TRBV2 and TRBJ2-3; 10 nucleotides line up with TRBD1. CDR3 nucleotide sequence: TGTGCCAGCAGTGATAGGCCGGGACAGGGGCCAGATACGCAGTATTTT. It codes for CASSDRPGQGPDTQYF.